The clone carrying this T cell receptor (beta chain) appeared a few times. cDNA reverse transcribed from extracted RNA served as the sequencing template. Profiling relied on immunoSEQ multiplex PCR, and the TCRdb table lists in-frame clones only, not all of them. The sample carries some 170,000 clones, roughly 50% recorded once. Treatment noted: oral pan-JAK inhibitor, 5-10 mg twice daily. CD4+ and CD8+ T cells were sorted from PBMCs. This CDR3 is 13 amino acids long. Germline lookup yields CDR1 SGHTA and CDR2 FQGNSA. Between the trimmed V and J ends, which lost 2 bases and 7 bases, there was a span of 6 bases. The data stem from a study of CD8+ T cells in alopecia areata. Whole-study context: The share of scalp area affected provided the severity score for treated patients.

The TCR sequence derives from a human donor with alopecia areata. This material consisted of CD4+ T cells sorted from blood, taken at approximately week 56, from a patient treated with tofacitinib. The chain uses TRBV7-2 and TRBJ1-6; no clear D. CDR3 amino acids: CASSLSQNSPLHF. The CDR3 DNA is TGTGCCAGCAGCTTATCACAGAATTCACCCCTCCACTTT.